The present entry profiles one TCR beta chain with its context. Its antigen is unknown. These data are taken from a study of cytomegalovirus exposure and HLA in healthy donors. Method: immunoSEQ multiplex PCR; TCRdb's copy keeps in-frame clones and lacks some. Here the sample spans around 100,000 clones, roughly 85% being singletons. General study points: While the bulk of TCR sequences proved rare, some public TCRs turned up in many donors.

V dropped 10 bases and J dropped 1 base, with 21 bases sitting between them. The CDR3 runs to 16 residues. Germline CDR1 is SEHNR and CDR2 is FQNEAQ (reference sequence). This chain joins TRBV7-9 and TRBJ2-3; D is possibly TRBD2 (5 bases). Material for sequencing was PBMCs. The TCR was taken from a man younger than 30 in good health and CMV-seropositive. CDR3 in DNA: TGTGCCACCCAGCCACCCGTGGCGGGCCGCACAGATACGCAGTATTTT. This translates into CATQPPVAGRTDTQYF.